A single sample gave rise to the 4 T cell receptor beta chains below, sequenced in a study of blood T cell repertoires in COVID-19. Assay: immunoSEQ multiplex PCR; the TCRdb copy retains only in-frame clones and omits some. The sample records roughly 150,000 clones, about 85% being singletons. Source material: peripheral blood. These receptors originate from a woman aged 45-60 years with COVID-19, enrolled during active disease.

CDR3 coding DNA: TGCGCCAGCAGACAGGGTTACTCTGGGGCCAACGTCCTGACTTTC. It specifies CASRQGYSGANVLTF. V and J are TRBV5-1 and TRBJ2-6; maybe TRBD1 (6 bases). The CDR3 sequence is 15 residues long. V gave up 5 bases and J gave up 0 bases, with 9 bases separating them. Looked up from germline, CDR1 is SGHRS and CDR2 is YFSETQ.

V usage is TRBV12-3 or TRBV12-4 and J usage is TRBJ2-6, with 7 bases fitting TRBD1. V shed 8 bases and J 2 bases; nucleotides not matched to a gene: 0. This CDR3 contains 13 residues. This CDR3 is CASDRAGANVLTF. The CDR3 DNA is TGTGCCAGCGACAGGGCTGGGGCCAACGTCCTGACTTTC.

The chain is built from TRBV28 and TRBJ2-3; TRBD2 aligns across 13 bases. Germline V lookup: CDR1 MDHEN, CDR2 SYDVKM. The CDR3 spans 18 residues. With V trimmed by 6 bases and J by 0 bases, 9 bases remained unmatched. For the CDR3, the DNA is TGTGCCAGCAGGGTAACTAGCGGGGGGGCCGGCAGCACAGATACGCAGTATTTT. This encodes CASRVTSGGAGSTDTQYF.

Of note for this clone: Other DNA sequences in this sample translate to the same CDR3. The chain combines TRBV6-6 with TRBJ1-5; D not resolved. The CDR3 runs 14 residues. Deletions cut 0 bases from V and 3 bases from J, with 6 bases between. CDR1 and CDR2 from the germline V gene are MNHNY and SVGAGI (reference sequence). The CDR3 DNA reads TGTGCCAGCAGTTACTCGGAGGACAATCAGCCCCAGCATTTT. Protein sequence: CASSYSEDNQPQHF.